The 24 T cell receptor beta chains reported below all come from one sample, sequenced in a study of T cell changes during pregnancy in multiple sclerosis. The protocol was immunoSEQ multiplex PCR, while the TCRdb copy is restricted to in-frame clones and leaves out a portion. The table lists about 79,000 clones, 75% to 95% of them singletons. The source was CD4+ T cells from peripheral blood mononuclear cells, collected in the second trimester of pregnancy. Receptors were obtained from a female donor with multiple sclerosis, enrolled in a pregnancy study.

V is TRBV29-1 and J is TRBJ2-7, with D perhaps TRBD2 (6 bases). V was cut by 2 bases and J by 3 bases, with 8 bases left in between. The CDR3 sequence is 12 residues long. In germline, CDR1 is SQVTM, CDR2 ANQGSEA. The CDR3 DNA follows: TGCAGCGTTGAACGGGGAGGCTACGAGCAGTACTTC. Protein product: CSVERGGYEQYF.

This chain connects TRBV7-6 to TRBJ2-7, with D unresolved. The length of the CDR3 is 14 residues. Trimming removed 2 bases at V and 4 bases at J, with 12 bases between. Per germline, CDR1 SGHVS and CDR2 FNYEAQ. The CDR3 region has the DNA TGTGCCAGCAGCTTATACCCCTCCGGTTACGAGCAGTACTTC. Translating it yields CASSLYPSGYEQYF.

This CDR3 reads CASSLGVRDREFYGYTF. CDR3 nucleotides: TGCGCCAGCAGCTTGGGGGTCCGGGACAGGGAGTTCTATGGCTACACCTTC. The gene calls are TRBV5-1 and TRBJ1-2, with 9 bases aligning to TRBD1. The CDR3 is 17 residues long. V shed 0 bases, J shed 4 bases, and the junction held 10 bases outside the gene matches. CDR1 is SGHRS and CDR2 is YFSETQ in the germline V gene.

The chain recombines TRBV11-2 with TRBJ2-7; 7 bases map to TRBD1. The junction had 8 bases not matched to a gene; V was cut back by 6 bases and J by 3 bases. The CDR3 covers 14 residues. Germline V gene sequence: CDR1 SGHAT, CDR2 FQNNGV. The DNA of the CDR3 is TGTGCCAGCAGAAACCCGGGACAGATCTACGAGCAGTACTTC. Translated, it gives CASRNPGQIYEQYF.

This clone was detected once. The chain employs TRBV10-3 and TRBJ2-7, with TRBD1 matching 10 bases. V gave up 2 bases and J gave up 3 bases; unmatched junction bases: 1. The CDR3 is made up of 14 amino acids. In germline, CDR1 is ENHRY, CDR2 SYGVKD. Written as DNA, the CDR3 is TGTGCCATCAGTGAGAGGACAGGGGGCTACGAGCAGTACTTC. Protein sequence: CAISERTGGYEQYF.

This rearrangement joins TRBV11-2 to TRBJ2-7, with D tentatively TRBD1 (5 bases). V was trimmed by 8 bases and J by 7 bases, leaving 24 bases between them. The CDR3 spans 15 residues. Germline assignment: CDR1 SGHAT and CDR2 FQNNGV. CDR3 region: CASSPRGHPLEEQYF. In DNA form, the CDR3 reads TGTGCCAGCTCCCCTAGAGGACACCCCTTGGAGGAGCAGTACTTC. The entire variable domain, with the rest obtained from reference TRBV11-2 and TRBJ2-7, is as follows: EAGVAQSPRYKIIEKRQSVAFWCNPISGHATLYWYQQILGQGPKLLIQFQNNGVVDDSQLPKDRFSAERLKGVDSTLKIQPAKLEDSAVYLCASSPRGHPLEEQYFGPGTRLTVT.

The J gene is TRBJ1-1, the V gene TRBV29-1, with D maybe TRBD1 (6 bases). Trimming cost V 3 bases and J 2 bases, with 10 bases left between them. Germline V gene data show CDR1 as SQVTM and CDR2 as ANQGSEA. This CDR3 comprises 13 residues. For the CDR3, the DNA is TGCAGCGTTGAGCAGGGGCTTAACACTGAAGCTTTCTTT. As protein: CSVEQGLNTEAFF.

This sequence joins TRBV19 and TRBJ1-5; D unclear. Per the germline V gene, CDR1 is LNHDA and CDR2 is SQIVND (reference sequence). This CDR3 spans 14 amino acids. The V end was cut by 7 bases, the J end by 4 bases, with 14 bases between. CDR3: CASKREVGNQPQHF. The CDR3, as DNA: TGTGCCAGTAAGAGGGAGGTAGGGAATCAGCCCCAGCATTTT.

This chain connects TRBV5-1 to TRBJ2-2, with TRBD1 as a possible D gene (5 bases). The CDR3 is 16 amino acids. V was trimmed by 4 bases and J by 5 bases, leaving 18 bases between them. CDR1 SGHRS and CDR2 YFSETQ come from the germline V gene. This chain's CDR3 is CASSVGASQTTGELFF. CDR3 DNA: TGCGCCAGCAGCGTAGGGGCCTCGCAGACGACCGGGGAGCTGTTTTTT.

V is TRBV5-1 and J is TRBJ1-1; TRBD1 agrees at 8 bases. This CDR3 is built from 15 residues. CDR1 is SGHRS, CDR2 YFSETQ, per germline. Trimming at V came to 4 bases and at J to 7 bases, leaving 12 bases not matched to a gene. DNA for the CDR3: TGCGCCAGCAGCGATAACGGACAGGGTTACAGTGAAGCTTTCTTT. Encoded protein: CASSDNGQGYSEAFF.

The chain has TRBV28 and TRBJ2-2; 8 nucleotides align to TRBD1. CDR1 is MDHEN, CDR2 SYDVKM, per germline. The V gene end was trimmed by 5 bases and the J gene end by 4 bases; junction bases not matched to a gene: 9. CDR3 length: 16 amino acids. CDR3 DNA sequence: TGTGCCAGCAGTCGTGTACAGGGGGGAGGCACCGGGGAGCTGTTTTTT. It is translated as CASSRVQGGGTGELFF. The full variable domain, rest sourced from reference TRBV28 and TRBJ2-2, is DVKVTQSSRYLVKRTGEKVFLECVQDMDHENMFWYRQDPGLGLRLIYFSYDVKMKEKGDIPEGYSVSREKKERFSLILESASTNQTSMYLCASSRVQGGGTGELFFGEGSRLTVL.

V usage is TRBV15 and J usage is TRBJ2-1; TRBD1 matches at 8 bases. This CDR3 comprises 16 residues. Trimming at V came to 3 bases and at J to 5 bases, leaving 9 bases not matched to a gene. From germline, CDR1 is LNHNV and CDR2 YYDKDF (reference sequence). This chain's CDR3 is CATSSPWQGANNEQFF. The CDR3 DNA sequence: TGTGCCACCAGCAGTCCCTGGCAGGGGGCCAACAATGAGCAGTTCTTC. Full variable domain (missing parts from reference TRBV15 and TRBJ2-1): DAMVIQNPRYQVTQFGKPVTLSCSQTLNHNVMYWYQQKSSQAPKLLFHYYDKDFNNEADTPDNFQSRRPNTSFCFLDIRSPGLGDTAMYLCATSSPWQGANNEQFFGPGTRLTVL.

This clone was found a few times. The gene calls are TRBV5-4 and TRBJ1-6; TRBD1 matches at 8 bases. This CDR3 has 15 residues. V shed 2 bases and J 10 bases; nucleotides not matched to a gene: 8. Germline loops: CDR1 SGHNT, CDR2 YYREEE (reference sequence). In DNA, the CDR3 is TGTGCCAGCAGCTTTTCCGACAGGGGAGTCTCACCCCTCCACTTT. Its translation: CASSFSDRGVSPLHF. Using reference TRBV5-4 and TRBJ1-6 for the parts outside the CDR3, the full variable domain is ETGVTQSPTHLIKTRGQQVTLRCSSQSGHNTVSWYQQALGQGPQFIFQYYREEENGRGNFPPRFSGLQFPNYSSELNVNALELDDSALYLCASSFSDRGVSPLHFGNGTRLTVT.

This chain connects TRBV28 to TRBJ2-1; TRBD2 matches 11 bases. CDR3 length: 14 residues. The germline gives CDR1 MDHEN, CDR2 SYDVKM. Trimming took 6 bases from V and 8 from J; bases not matched to a gene: 6. CDR3 sequence (DNA): TGTGCCAGCAGATATAGCGGGAGGGCAGATGAGCAGTTCTTC. Protein sequence: CASRYSGRADEQFF.

J is TRBJ1-3 and V is TRBV27; 7 nucleotides match TRBD1. Germline-derived CDR1 and CDR2 are MNHEY and SMNVEV (reference sequence). J gave up 3 bases and V 0 bases, and 5 bases lay outside the gene matches. The CDR3 spans 16 residues. In DNA, the CDR3 is TGTGCCAGCAGTTTATCCTTGACAGGGAATGGAAACACCATATATTTT. It codes for CASSLSLTGNGNTIYF.

J is TRBJ2-1 and V is TRBV7-8; 10 bases line up with TRBD2. V lost 2 bases and J lost 7; bases outside the gene matches: 8. The CDR3 is 16 amino acids. CDR1 and CDR2 from the germline V gene are SGHVS and FQNEAQ. CDR3 nucleotide sequence: TGTGCCAGCAGCTTACCTAGCGGGAGAGGGGGGAATGAGCAGTTCTTC. Amino acids: CASSLPSGRGGNEQFF.

This chain links TRBV19 with TRBJ1-5; TRBD1 is a possible D gene (6 bases). The ends were cut back, 4 bases at V and 5 bases at J, with 15 bases in the middle. The CDR3 length is 15 residues. Germline V gene lookup returns CDR1 LNHDA and CDR2 SQIVND (reference sequence). CDR3 region: CASSSYTGGHQPQHF. The CDR3 coding sequence is TGTGCCAGTAGTAGTTACACGGGGGGCCATCAGCCCCAGCATTTT.

This clone was found once. The J gene is TRBJ2-7, the V gene TRBV25-1, with D tentatively TRBD2 (6 bases). Germline CDR1 and CDR2: MGHDK and SYGVNS. This CDR3 contains 14 residues. Trimming pared 10 bases from V and 6 bases from J, leaving 22 bases between. The CDR3 region has the DNA TGTGCCACCACCCCCGGGGGACGCTTTGGCGAGCAGTACTTC. Protein product: CATTPGGRFGEQYF.

This chain uses TRBV2 with TRBJ2-7; 9 bases fit TRBD1. Germline lookup yields CDR1 SNHLY and CDR2 FYNNEI. With V trimmed by 6 bases and J by 2 bases, 11 bases remained unmatched. The length of the CDR3 is 16 residues. In DNA form, the CDR3 reads TGTGCCAGCAGCCCAAATGGAGACAGGGGGACCTACGAGCAGTACTTC. Its protein product is CASSPNGDRGTYEQYF. Full variable domain (remainder filled in from reference TRBV2 and TRBJ2-7): EPEVTQTPSHQVTQMGQEVILRCVPISNHLYFYWYRQILGQKVEFLVSFYNNEISEKSEIFDDQFSVERPDGSNFTLKIRSTKLEDSAMYFCASSPNGDRGTYEQYFGPGTRLTVT.

This chain's CDR3 is CASRQDTSFSTQYF. CDR3 sequence (DNA): TGTGCCAGTCGACAAGACACGTCGTTTTCAACGCAGTATTTT. This chain uses TRBV19 with TRBJ2-3; unclear D gene. The CDR3 is made up of 14 amino acids. The ends were cut back, 8 bases at V and 9 bases at J, with 21 bases in the middle. Germline CDR1 LNHDA, CDR2 SQIVND (reference sequence).

The count of this clone is one. The J gene is TRBJ1-5, the V gene TRBV19; 10 bases match TRBD1. The CDR3 totals 16 residues. The germline V gene encodes CDR1 LNHDA and CDR2 SQIVND (reference sequence). V gave up 9 bases and J gave up 1 base; unmatched junction bases: 9. As DNA, the CDR3 is TGTGCCAGCACAGACAGGGGGCTTCCGAGCAATCAGCCCCAGCATTTT. It yields the protein CASTDRGLPSNQPQHF.

The chain uses TRBV6-5 and TRBJ2-7, with D maybe TRBD1 (5 bases). The V gene's germline CDR1 is MNHEY and CDR2 SVGAGI. The CDR3 has 16 amino acids. The V end lost 0 bases, the J end lost 2 bases, and 14 bases lay between the germline ends. In DNA, the CDR3 is TGTGCCAGCAGTTACTCGTGGGGCCGTGGCCCCTACGAGCAGTACTTC. The encoded protein is CASSYSWGRGPYEQYF.

The table lists this clone with a few counts. The genes are TRBV28 and TRBJ2-2; 7 nucleotides agree with TRBD1. The CDR3 has 14 residues. V lost 10 bases and J lost 4; bases outside the gene matches: 9. In germline, CDR1 is MDHEN, CDR2 SYDVKM. CDR3: CAIVGQVATGELFF. As DNA, the CDR3 is TGTGCCATTGTAGGACAGGTAGCCACCGGGGAGCTGTTTTTT.

This chain links TRBV29-1 with TRBJ2-5; 10 bases line up with TRBD2. The CDR3 is 18 residues long. Germline assignment: CDR1 SQVTM and CDR2 ANQGSEA. V dropped 3 bases and J dropped 0; count of bases not matched to a gene: 13. The CDR3, as DNA: TGCAGCGTTGAGCTTGCCCAGGGGACTAGCGACTACCAAGAGACCCAGTACTTC. Translating gives CSVELAQGTSDYQETQYF.